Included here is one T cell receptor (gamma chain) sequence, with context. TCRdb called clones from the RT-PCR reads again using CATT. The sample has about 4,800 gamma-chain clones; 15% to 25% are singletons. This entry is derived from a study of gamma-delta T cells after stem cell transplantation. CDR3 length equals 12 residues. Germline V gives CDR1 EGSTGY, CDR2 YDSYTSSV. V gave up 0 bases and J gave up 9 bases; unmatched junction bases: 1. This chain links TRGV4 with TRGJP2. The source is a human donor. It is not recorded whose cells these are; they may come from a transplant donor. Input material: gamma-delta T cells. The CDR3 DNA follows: TGTGCCACCTGGGATGGGTATTGGATCAAGACGTTT. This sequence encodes CATWDGYWIKTF.